This TCR beta chain appears in the sequencing data of a study of T cell repertoires in cytomegalovirus infection. TCRdb fed the reads into MiXCR, producing one record per CDR3 protein. The repertoire includes approximately 730,000 distinct CDR3 sequences, roughly a third of them detected once, and roughly 18% sits in the top ten. This clonotype was detected a few times. Its antigen remains unidentified. Whole-study results and caveats: CMV carriers having the relevant HLA were flagged by cumulative public TCR beta family frequency.

The CDR3 runs to 14 residues. Germline V CDR1 and CDR2: DFQATT, SNEGSKA (reference sequence). V was shortened by 0 bases and J by 1 base, with 9 bases between the two germline ends. This chain links TRBV20-1 with TRBJ1-1; D is ambiguous. This TCR was recovered from a human donor in good health (CMV status not recorded). Some clones in this sample may be carry-over from other donors' samples. The specimen was cultured PBMCs, collected from culture after CMV antigen stimulation. The CDR3 DNA reads TGCAGTGCTAGAGATCTGGCAGGGAACACTGAAGCTTTCTTT. This encodes CSARDLAGNTEAFF.